These T cell receptor beta chains were read from a single sample in a study of T cell repertoires in cytomegalovirus infection. TCRdb independently ran MiXCR on the reads; one entry per CDR3 protein. The sample consists of approximately 150,000 distinct CDR3 sequences, 17% of them appearing once. Sequenced input: CD8+ T cells from PBMCs. These TCRs come from a human donor in good health (CMV status not recorded). Some clones in this sample may be carry-over from other donors' samples. The CDR3 runs from the conserved cysteine through the conserved F or W. Each record gives: V gene, D gene, J gene, clone size, CDR3 DNA, CDR3 protein. A D gene is named only where the DNA matches it firmly. Clone size is not always given. Where it is, it says once, few, many or a class for expanded clones.

TRBV12-3/TRBV12-4	NA	TRBJ1-1	few	TGTGCCAGCAGTGTGACAGACACGAACACTGAAGCTTTCTTT	CASSVTDTNTEAFF
TRBV11-2	TRBD2	TRBJ2-2	NA	TGTGCCAGCAGCTTCACTTTCGGGGGGACCGGGGAGCTGTTTTTT	CASSFTFGGTGELFF
TRBV7-6	NA	TRBJ2-3	few	TGTGCCAGCAGCCCGGACCCCTTGTCAGATACGCAGTATTTT	CASSPDPLSDTQYF
TRBV25-1	NA	TRBJ1-2	NA	TGTGCCAGCAGTGATGGTTCCAGGCACTATGGCTACACCTTC	CASSDGSRHYGYTF
TRBV20-1	TRBD1	TRBJ1-1	few	TGCAGTGCGGGAAGGACAGGGGGCGGCACTGAAGCTTTCTTT	CSAGRTGGGTEAFF
TRBV6-5	TRBD1	TRBJ1-1	NA	TGTGCCAGCAGGACAGGGAGAGGCACTGAAGCTTTCTTT	CASRTGRGTEAFF
TRBV7-2	NA	TRBJ1-5	NA	TGTGCCAGCAGCCCAAGACCGATTGCCTCTAGCAATCAGCCCCAGCATTTT	CASSPRPIASSNQPQHF
TRBV25-1	TRBD1	TRBJ1-6	NA	TGTGCCACCTCGACAGGGGGCGAATCACCCCTCCACTTT	CATSTGGESPLHF
TRBV27	NA	TRBJ1-1	few	TGTGCCAGCAGTTTGACGGGTTACACTGAAGCTTTCTTT	CASSLTGYTEAFF
TRBV7-6	NA	TRBJ1-1	few	TGTGCCAGCAGCTTAGCAGGGGAGATGAACACTGAAGCTTTCTTT	CASSLAGEMNTEAFF